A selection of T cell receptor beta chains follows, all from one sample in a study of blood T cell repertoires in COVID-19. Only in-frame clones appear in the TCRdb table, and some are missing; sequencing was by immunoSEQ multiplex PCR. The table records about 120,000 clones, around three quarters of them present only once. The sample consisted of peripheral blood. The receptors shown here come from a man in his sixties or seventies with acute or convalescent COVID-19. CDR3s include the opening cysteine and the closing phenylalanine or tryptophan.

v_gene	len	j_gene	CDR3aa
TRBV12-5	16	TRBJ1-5	CASGIGQGKSNQPQHF
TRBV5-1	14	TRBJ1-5	CASSTGTPNQPQHF
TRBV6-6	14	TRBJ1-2	CASSPLGGDYGYTF
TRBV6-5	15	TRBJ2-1	CASRPGLSSYNEQFF
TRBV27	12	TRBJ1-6	CASSFPGQKLHF
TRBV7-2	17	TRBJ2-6	CASSLEVYSSGANVLTF
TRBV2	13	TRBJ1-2	CASSENGDGGYTF
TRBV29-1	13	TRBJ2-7	CSVAKGQGYEQYF
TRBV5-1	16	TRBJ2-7	CASSLGLAGTSYEQYF
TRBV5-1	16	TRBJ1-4	CASSLVGHRTNEKLFF
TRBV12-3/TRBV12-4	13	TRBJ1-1	CASSFAQNTEAFF
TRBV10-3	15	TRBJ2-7	CAISESRGPPIEQYF
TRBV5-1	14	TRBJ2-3	CASSSSGREDTQYF
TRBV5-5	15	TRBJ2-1	CASSFGRGSYNEQFF
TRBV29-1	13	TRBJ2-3	CSVRQGSTDTQYF
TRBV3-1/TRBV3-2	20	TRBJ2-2	CASSQVFGVGQAANTGELFF
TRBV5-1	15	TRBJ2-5	CASSGITGAGETQYF
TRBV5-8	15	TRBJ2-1	CASSVGLAEQNEQFF
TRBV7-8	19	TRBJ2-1	CASSPFTVDLLSSYNEQFF
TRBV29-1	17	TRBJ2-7	CSVEDVETSGRSYEQYF
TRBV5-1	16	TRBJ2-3	CASSPGLTGERDTQYF
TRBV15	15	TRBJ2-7	CATSLGLAGAYEQYF
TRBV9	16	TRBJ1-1	CASSARTGGMDTEAFF
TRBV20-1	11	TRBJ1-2	CSAGQGGGYTF
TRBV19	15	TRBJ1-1	CASSISGRGWTEAFF
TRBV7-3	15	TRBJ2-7	CASSFHAGANYEQYF
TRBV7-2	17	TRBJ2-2	CASSPSGAGGNTGELFF
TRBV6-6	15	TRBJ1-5	CASKEGGQFNQPQHF
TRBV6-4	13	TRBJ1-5	CASSERTGGPQHF
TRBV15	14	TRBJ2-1	CATGLGGLWDEQFF
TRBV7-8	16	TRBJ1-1	CASSLAGAGGETEAFF
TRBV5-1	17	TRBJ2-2	CASSLGSGQGIFGELFF
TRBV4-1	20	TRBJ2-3	CASSQDTYRLAGGYTDTQYF
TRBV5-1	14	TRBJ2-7	CASSLDRGNYEQYF
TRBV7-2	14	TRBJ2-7	CASSSRQGAYEQYF
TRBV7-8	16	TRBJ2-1	CASSSLWGISYNEQFF